A selection of T cell receptor beta chains follows, all from one sample in a study of blood T cells in healthy people across ages. TCRdb re-analysed the 5' RACE reads in MiXCR, keeping a single row per CDR3 protein. The sample records about 800,000 distinct CDR3 sequences, approximately 25% being singletons. These data were also filed under a second study, of T cells of mothers and their children.

Material for sequencing was blood. The receptors derive from a boy younger than 18 in good health. Both conserved end residues are trimmed from each CDR3.

j_gene | len | v_gene | CDR3aa
TRBJ1-1 | 11 | TRBV25-1 | ASSGPTGAGAF
TRBJ2-3 | 11 | TRBV4-2 | ASSQEGMDTQY
TRBJ1-2 | 16 | TRBV15 | ATSREGGVSWLESACT
TRBJ2-5 | 12 | TRBV20-1 | SALGGRAPETQY
TRBJ2-7 | 12 | TRBV7-2 | ASSLLSMGYEQY
TRBJ2-7 | 9 | TRBV29-1 | SVTEAYEQY
TRBJ2-5 | 13 | TRBV12-3/TRBV12-4 | ASSFGGGIPETQY
TRBJ2-6 | 13 | TRBV27 | ASSFGQSGANVLT
TRBJ2-7 | 13 | TRBV29-1 | SVEDWTGTVYEQY
TRBJ2-3 | 11 | TRBV20-1 | SANNASTDTQY
TRBJ1-4 | 13 | TRBV15 | ATSRDLLDFFQLF
TRBJ2-6 | 14 | TRBV7-9 | ASSFISVSGANVLT
TRBJ1-1 | 10 | TRBV29-1 | SGGDRNTEAF